This entry describes one T cell receptor beta chain. Its antigen is currently unknown. The treatment denotes: some 20 received Ad26.COV2.S at low or high dose, single or two shots; a few received placebo; per-sample allocation not given. Each sample was drawn 63 days after the first injection (of vaccine or placebo). CDR3 size: 15 residues. Germline-derived CDR1 and CDR2 are SEHNR and FQNEAQ (reference sequence). The trim removed 5 bases at V and 3 bases at J, leaving 4 bases unmatched. Profiled with immunoSEQ multiplex PCR; TCRdb holds only in-frame clones, not every one. The table has more than 350,000 clones, approximately 92% seen once. The data originate from a study of Ad26.COV2.S vaccination and SARS-CoV-2 variants. General study results and limits: Relative to placebo recipients, vaccine recipients exhibited elevated spike-specific TCR breadth.

The sequencing here drew on peripheral blood, taken in a trial of Ad26.COV2.S vaccine versus placebo. This clonotype was obtained from a person between 18 and 59 years old who received the Ad26.COV2.S COVID-19 vaccine or a placebo. The chain links TRBV7-9 to TRBJ1-4; TRBD1 agrees at 9 bases. In DNA, the CDR3 is TGTGCCAGCAGCCCGGACAGGGGTTCTAATGAAAAACTGTTTTTT. Residues: CASSPDRGSNEKLFF.